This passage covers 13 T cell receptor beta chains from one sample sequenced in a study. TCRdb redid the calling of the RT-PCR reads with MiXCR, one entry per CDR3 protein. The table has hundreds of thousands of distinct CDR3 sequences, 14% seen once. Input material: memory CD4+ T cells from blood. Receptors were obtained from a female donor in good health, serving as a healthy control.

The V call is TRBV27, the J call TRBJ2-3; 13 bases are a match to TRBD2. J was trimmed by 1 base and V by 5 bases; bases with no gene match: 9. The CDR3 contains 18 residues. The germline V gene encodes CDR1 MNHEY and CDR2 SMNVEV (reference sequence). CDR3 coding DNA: TGTGCCAGCAGTAGAAGATGGACTAGCGGGGGAGGCACAGATACGCAGTATTTT. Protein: CASSRRWTSGGGTDTQYF.

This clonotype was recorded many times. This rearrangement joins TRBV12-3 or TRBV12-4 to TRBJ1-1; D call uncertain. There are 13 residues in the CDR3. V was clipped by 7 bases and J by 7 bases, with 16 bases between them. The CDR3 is CASTLRHTGEAFF. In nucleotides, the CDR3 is TGTGCCAGCACCTTACGACACACTGGTGAAGCTTTCTTT.

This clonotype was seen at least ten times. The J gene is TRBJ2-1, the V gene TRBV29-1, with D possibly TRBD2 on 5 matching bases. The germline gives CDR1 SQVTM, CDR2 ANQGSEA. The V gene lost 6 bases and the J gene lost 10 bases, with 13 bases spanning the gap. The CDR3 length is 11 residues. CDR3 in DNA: TGCAGCGTCGCGGAGGTAGCGGAGCAGTTCTTC. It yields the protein CSVAEVAEQFF.

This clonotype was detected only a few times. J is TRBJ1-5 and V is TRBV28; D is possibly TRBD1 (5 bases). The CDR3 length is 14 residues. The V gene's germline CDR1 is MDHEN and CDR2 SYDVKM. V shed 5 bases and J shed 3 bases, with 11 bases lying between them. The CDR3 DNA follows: TGTGCCAGCAGTGCCCAGGGTCCCAATCAGCCCCAGCATTTT. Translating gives CASSAQGPNQPQHF.

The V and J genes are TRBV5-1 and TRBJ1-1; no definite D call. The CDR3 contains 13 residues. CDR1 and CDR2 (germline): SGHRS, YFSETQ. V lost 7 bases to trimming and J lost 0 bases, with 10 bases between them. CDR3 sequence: CASLGTLNTEAFF. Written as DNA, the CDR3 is TGCGCCAGCCTAGGTACCCTGAACACTGAAGCTTTCTTT.

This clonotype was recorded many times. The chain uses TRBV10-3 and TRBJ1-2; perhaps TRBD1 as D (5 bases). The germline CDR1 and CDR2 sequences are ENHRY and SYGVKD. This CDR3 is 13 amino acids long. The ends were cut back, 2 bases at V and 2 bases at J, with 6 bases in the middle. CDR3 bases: TGTGCCATCAGTGAGGGGACCAACTATGGCTACACCTTC. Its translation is CAISEGTNYGYTF.

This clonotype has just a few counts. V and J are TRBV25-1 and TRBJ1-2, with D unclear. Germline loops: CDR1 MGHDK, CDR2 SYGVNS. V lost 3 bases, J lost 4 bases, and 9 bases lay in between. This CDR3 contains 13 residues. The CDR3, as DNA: TGTGCCAGCAGTGATTATACGGGCTATGGCTACACCTTC. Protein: CASSDYTGYGYTF.

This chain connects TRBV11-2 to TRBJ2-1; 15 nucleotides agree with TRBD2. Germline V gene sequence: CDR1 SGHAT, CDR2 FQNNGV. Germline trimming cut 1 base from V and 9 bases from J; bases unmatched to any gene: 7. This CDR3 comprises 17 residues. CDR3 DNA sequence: TGTGCCAGCAGCTTAGCCAGGACTAGCGGGAGGGCCGGTGAGCAGTTCTTC. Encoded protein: CASSLARTSGRAGEQFF. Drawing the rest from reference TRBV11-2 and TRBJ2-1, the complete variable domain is EAGVAQSPRYKIIEKRQSVAFWCNPISGHATLYWYQQILGQGPKLLIQFQNNGVVDDSQLPKDRFSAERLKGVDSTLKIQPAKLEDSAVYLCASSLARTSGRAGEQFFGPGTRLTVL.

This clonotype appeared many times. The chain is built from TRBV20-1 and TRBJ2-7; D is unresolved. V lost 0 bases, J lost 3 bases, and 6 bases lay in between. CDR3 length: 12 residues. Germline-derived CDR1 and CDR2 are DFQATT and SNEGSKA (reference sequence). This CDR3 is CSARDSLYEQYF. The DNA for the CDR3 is TGCAGTGCTAGAGATTCTCTCTACGAGCAGTACTTC.

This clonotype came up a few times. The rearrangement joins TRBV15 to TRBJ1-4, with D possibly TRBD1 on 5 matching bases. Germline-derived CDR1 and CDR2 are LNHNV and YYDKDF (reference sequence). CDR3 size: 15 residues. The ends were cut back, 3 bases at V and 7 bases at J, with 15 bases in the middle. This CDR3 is CATSSEQAGGEKLFF. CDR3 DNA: TGTGCCACCAGCAGTGAACAGGCAGGAGGTGAAAAACTGTTTTTT.

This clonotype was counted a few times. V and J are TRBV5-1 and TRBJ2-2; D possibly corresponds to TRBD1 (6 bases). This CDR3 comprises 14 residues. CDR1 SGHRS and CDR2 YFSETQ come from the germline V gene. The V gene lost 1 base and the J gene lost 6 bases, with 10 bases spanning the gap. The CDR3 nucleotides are TGCGCCAGCAGCTTGTCAGGGGAGCCCGGGGAGCTGTTTTTT. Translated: CASSLSGEPGELFF.

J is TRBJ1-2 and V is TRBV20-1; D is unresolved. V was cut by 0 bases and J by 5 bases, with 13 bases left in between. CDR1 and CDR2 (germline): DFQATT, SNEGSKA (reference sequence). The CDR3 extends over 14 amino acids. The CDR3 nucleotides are TGCAGTGCTAGAGATCGAAGGGTAGGGTATGGCTACACCTTC. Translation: CSARDRRVGYGYTF.

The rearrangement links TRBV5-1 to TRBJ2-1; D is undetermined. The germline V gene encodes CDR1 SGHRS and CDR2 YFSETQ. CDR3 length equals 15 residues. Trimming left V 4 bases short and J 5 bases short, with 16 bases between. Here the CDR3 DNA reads TGCGCCAGCAGCCTTAACATGAACAGCAACAATGAGCAGTTCTTC. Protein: CASSLNMNSNNEQFF.